In this sample, the clone carrying this T cell receptor (beta chain) turned up once. The CDR3 spans 19 residues. Germline CDR1 reads MNHNS; CDR2 reads SASEGT. The junction had 14 bases not matched to a gene; V was cut back by 2 bases and J by 1 base. The data belong to a study of T cells after somatic rescue of genetic block. This table comes from immunoSEQ multiplex PCR, and its TCRdb copy is limited to in-frame clones, with some not included. The repertoire includes about 70,000 clones, about 90% of them detected once, and around 3% sits in the top ten. What was sequenced was peripheral blood mononuclear cells (PBMCs). The sequence came from a middle-aged man. The chain recombines TRBV6-1 with TRBJ2-3, with 8 bases that match TRBD1. DNA of the CDR3: TGTGCCAGCAGTGAATTTGTAGGCTGGCCAGGGGGCCGCACAGATACGCAGTATTTT. Translating gives CASSEFVGWPGGRTDTQYF.